What follows describes a single T cell receptor (beta chain). Its antigen is still unknown. No quality values exist for individual bases; no much larger clone is one base distant. The sample's time point, from its label and the paper: patch test 2, 6 weeks after DPC sensitization. Interpreted using the paper, the treatment or condition label stands for: therapeutic diphenylcyclopropenone sensitization with weekly scalp DPC. At each patch-test visit, blood was drawn before the patch test was applied. To be eligible, patients had to be aged 18 to 70, diagnosed with alopecia and judged suitable for DPC therapy, while pregnant patients were excluded. Unfractionated whole blood was collected in Tempus Blood RNA tubes, and total RNA was extracted from that blood. The data derive from a study of human T cells and chemical hapten exposure (dated by TCRdb to about 2021). At the level of the whole study: For sensitization, 2% DPC in acetone was applied to a roughly 2 cm by roughly 2 cm area of upper inner arm skin. Throughout the study period of roughly 24 weeks, patients also received therapeutic DPC doses to the scalp every week. Patch testing on the upper back used Finn chambers containing 0.01% DPC, with scoring done after 6 days according to International Contact Dermatitis Research Group standards. Most of the patients in the cohort were female, and the cohort covered alopecia areata with under or over 50% scalp involvement, alopecia totalis and alopecia universalis. Libraries were pooled for sequencing, and variation in per-sample TCR yields was attributed mainly to small differences in library volumes within the pool. This study followed changes in the peripheral blood TCR repertoire in vivo during primary and secondary sensitization of alopecia patients to the hapten diphenylcyclopropenone (DPC). Blood samples were taken from patients before sensitization (week 0) and at 2, 6 and about 24 weeks after DPC sensitization. For TCR sequencing, blood came from 25 to 35 alopecia patients at anywhere from one to four time points (pre-sensitization, 2, 6 and 24 weeks). The paper as a whole reports these results and caveats: The number of TCRs above 1 in 1000 frequency did not change with DPC sensitization; there was no evidence of global repertoire structure alterations. Because all patients had alopecia, a presumed autoimmune disease, the immune response of the patients might differ from that of healthy individuals. After repeated subsampling, changes were observed in the strength of the expansion versus patch-test correlation and in the threshold at which the correlation became significant. Compared with pre-sensitization or healthy control sets, expanded TCRs formed significantly more large CDR3 similarity clusters, which is consistent with antigen-driven responses. Patch test score correlated positively with the number of PT1 expanded TCRs, reaching significance at thresholds 8, 16 and 32 but not at 4.

CDR1 and CDR2, looked up from the germline V gene, are SGHTA and FQGNSA. V was cut back by 8 bases and J by 4 bases, leaving a gap of 14 bases between them. The CDR3 runs 13 amino acids, cysteine and phenylalanine included. Only the CDR3 portion is preserved as DNA: 39 bases, with reading frame beginning at the first base. The library came from RACE. Sequencing relied on a NextSeq 500. During library preparation, unique molecular identifiers were attached to individual cDNA molecules so that TCRs could be counted in a quantitative, reproducible way. For every blood RNA sample, sequencing covered both the TCR alpha and TCR beta chains. As for how the authors treated the data: The median number of TCRs per sample was around 100,000, ranging from 23,224 to 690,600. V, J and CDR3 annotation of the TCR reads was performed with the Decombinator software suite. To make PS versus PT1 abundance plots, every sample was subsampled to the same number of TCRs (28,000). Expanded TCRs were defined as absent before sensitization and observed at least eight times at the 2-week time point. The public reads were reprocessed in TCRdb via fastp at Q25 and MiXCR, keeping in-frame beta chains. Rows are unified per CDR3 protein, each entry keeping the most common DNA and genes. TCRdb assigned the V and J calls; the authors' analysis was not used. A total of tens of thousands of distinct CDR3 sequences appear in this sample, around 10% of them only once. The ten largest account for around 1.6% of the sample.

This chain is built from TRBV7-2 and TRBJ1-2, with TRBD1 as a weak D call on 6 bases. This receptor was identified in a young man with alopecia areata. Some clones in this sample may be carry-over from other donors' samples. The sample was whole blood, taken in connection with sensitization to the hapten diphenylcyclopropenone (DPC). The CDR3 sequence is CASRDILFYGYTF. Here is the DNA: TGTGCCAGCCGGGACATCCTTTTCTATGGCTACACCTTC.